The sequence of this T cell receptor beta chain was determined in a study of CD8+ T cells in alopecia areata. Described treatment: oral pan-JAK inhibitor, 5-10 mg twice daily. Following RNA extraction, reverse transcription yielded cDNA that acted as the sequencing template. The assay was immunoSEQ multiplex PCR, and TCRdb's table has in-frame clones only and misses some. The data contain approximately 280,000 clones, about three fifths of them singletons. Trimming removed 6 bases at V and 0 bases at J, with 9 bases between. The CDR3 runs 14 residues. Germline CDR1 is SNHLY and CDR2 is FYNNEI. The TCR originated in a human donor with alopecia areata. This specimen was CD4+ T cells sorted from blood, taken at week 24, from a patient treated with tofacitinib. The chain combines TRBV2 with TRBJ1-5; weak D call: TRBD1 (5 bases). The chain's CDR3 is CASRQGLSNQPQHF. The CDR3 region has the DNA TGTGCCAGCAGGCAGGGACTTAGCAATCAGCCCCAGCATTTT.